This T cell receptor beta chain was captured in a study of shared T cell receptors in the human thymus. The protocol was immunoSEQ multiplex PCR, while the TCRdb copy is restricted to in-frame clones and leaves out a portion. Here the sample spans approximately 760,000 clones, 70% to 90% being singletons. Germline CDR1 reads LNHDA; CDR2 reads SQIVND (reference sequence). Trimming took 7 bases from V and 5 from J; bases not matched to a gene: 16. The CDR3 consists of 16 residues. These data were also reused for a study on human thymus T cells. That work states: The donors were infants in Finland with congenital heart defects, otherwise immunologically healthy. Resections removed during corrective heart surgery provided the thymus tissue used. Thymic and blood repertoires seemed to show skewed V and J gene use.

The sequencing input was thymocytes. The J gene is TRBJ1-1, the V gene TRBV19; 7 nucleotides agree with TRBD1. This receptor was taken from a girl less than two years old with a congenital heart defect. CDR3 coding DNA: TGTGCCAGTACCGCTTCTCCGACAGGGTGGGGGACTGAAGCTTTCTTT. Translated: CASTASPTGWGTEAFF.